This paragraph covers one T cell receptor beta chain sequence. The target antigen is unknown. The PCR ran on 60 Vbeta and 13 Jbeta primers. Some clones are missing from TCRdb's copy, which holds only in-frame ones; the method was immunoSEQ multiplex PCR. The data hold some 130,000 clones, with approximately 80% observed a single time. This sample is drawn from a study of cytomegalovirus exposure and HLA in healthy donors. Study-level information: Earlier sequencing of some 170 million T cells yielded around 100 million unique TCR beta sequences. Study-wide findings and caveats: A cluster of highly shared sequence variants was likely a sequencing artifact. A later analysis showed TCR association rates differing by HLA locus, peaking at DRB1 and lowest at HLA-C.

Per germline, CDR1 SGHTA and CDR2 FQGNSA. The CDR3 has 14 residues. Trimming at V came to 2 bases and at J to 6 bases, leaving 6 bases not matched to a gene. What was sequenced was PBMCs. The V call is TRBV7-2, the J call TRBJ1-1; 7 nucleotides align to TRBD1. This clonotype was sampled from a man between 35 and 55 years old in good health and CMV-seronegative. CDR3 sequence: CASSLRRTGPEAFF. CDR3 DNA sequence: TGTGCCAGCAGCTTAAGAAGGACAGGCCCTGAAGCTTTCTTT. The full variable domain, in which reference TRBV7-2 and TRBJ1-1 provide the parts outside the CDR3, is GAGVSQSPSNKVTEKGKDVELRCDPISGHTALYWYRQSLGQGLEFLIYFQGNSAPDKSGLPSDRFSAERTGGSVSTLTIQRTQQEDSAVYLCASSLRRTGPEAFFGQGTRLTVV.